This T cell receptor beta chain stems from a study of cytotoxic CD8 clonotypes in ibrutinib-treated CLL. Background on the study: Patients: about 11 relapsed/refractory, roughly 15 treatment-naive, fewer than 18 IGHV unmutated. Responses: approximately 25 partial, 2 complete; after median roughly 5.5 years, around 14 stayed remitted, some twelve progressed. Patients gave response samples after a median about eleven months of treatment, range 6 to 36.

The CDR3 runs 13 residues. The germline V gene encodes CDR1 MDHEN and CDR2 SYDVKM. The V gene lost 5 bases and the J gene lost 6 bases, with 10 bases spanning the gap. Using immunoSEQ multiplex PCR, the repertoire was profiled, and TCRdb retains in-frame clones only, with some absent. The sample holds 200,000 to 250,000 clones; 70% are singletons and the top ten take roughly 15%. The V gene is TRBV28, the J gene TRBJ1-4, with D unresolved. This sequence originates from a human donor with chronic lymphocytic leukemia. The material was PBMCs, obtained after 24 months of ibrutinib treatment. The CDR3 is CASSLNMDEKLFF. The CDR3 DNA is TGTGCCAGCAGTCTCAACATGGATGAAAAACTGTTTTTT.